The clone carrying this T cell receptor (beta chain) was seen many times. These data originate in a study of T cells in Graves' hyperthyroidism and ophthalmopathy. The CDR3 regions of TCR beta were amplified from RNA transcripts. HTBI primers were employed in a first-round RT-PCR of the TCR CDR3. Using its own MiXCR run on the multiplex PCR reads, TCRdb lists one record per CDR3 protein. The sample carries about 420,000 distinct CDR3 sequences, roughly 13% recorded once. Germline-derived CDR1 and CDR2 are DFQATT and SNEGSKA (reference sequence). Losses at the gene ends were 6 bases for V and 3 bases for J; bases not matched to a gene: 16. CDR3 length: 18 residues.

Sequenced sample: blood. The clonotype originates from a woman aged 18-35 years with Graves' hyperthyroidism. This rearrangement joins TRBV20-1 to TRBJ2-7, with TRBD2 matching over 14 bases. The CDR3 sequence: CSADDAWAGTSGSYEQYF. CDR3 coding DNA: TGCAGTGCCGACGACGCCTGGGCAGGGACTAGCGGGAGCTACGAGCAGTACTTC.